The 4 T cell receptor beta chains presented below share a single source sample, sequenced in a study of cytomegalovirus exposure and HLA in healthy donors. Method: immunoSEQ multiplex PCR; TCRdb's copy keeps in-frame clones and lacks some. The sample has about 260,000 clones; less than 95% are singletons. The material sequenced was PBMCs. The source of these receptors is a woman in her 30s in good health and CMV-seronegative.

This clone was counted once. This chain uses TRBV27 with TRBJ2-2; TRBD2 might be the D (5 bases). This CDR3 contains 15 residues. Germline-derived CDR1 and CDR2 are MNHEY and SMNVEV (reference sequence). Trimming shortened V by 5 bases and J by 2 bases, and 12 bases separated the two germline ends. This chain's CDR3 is CASSTPGINTGELFF. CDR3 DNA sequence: TGTGCCAGCAGTACGCCGGGAATTAACACCGGGGAGCTGTTTTTT.

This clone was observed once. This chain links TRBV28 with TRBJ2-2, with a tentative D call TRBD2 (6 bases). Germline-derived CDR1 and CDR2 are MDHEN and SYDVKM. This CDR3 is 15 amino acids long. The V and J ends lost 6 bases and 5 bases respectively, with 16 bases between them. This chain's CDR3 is CASRSPGVGTGELFF. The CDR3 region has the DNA TGTGCCAGCAGAAGTCCGGGGGTAGGGACCGGGGAGCTGTTTTTT. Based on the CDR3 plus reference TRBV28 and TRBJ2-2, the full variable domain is DVKVTQSSRYLVKRTGEKVFLECVQDMDHENMFWYRQDPGLGLRLIYFSYDVKMKEKGDIPEGYSVSREKKERFSLILESASTNQTSMYLCASRSPGVGTGELFFGEGSRLTVL.

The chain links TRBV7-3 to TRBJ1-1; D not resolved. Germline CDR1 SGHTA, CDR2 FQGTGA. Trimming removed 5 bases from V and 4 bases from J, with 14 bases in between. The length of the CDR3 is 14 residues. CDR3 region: CASSPHDSFTEAFF. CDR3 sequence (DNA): TGTGCCAGCAGCCCCCACGATTCGTTCACTGAAGCTTTCTTT.

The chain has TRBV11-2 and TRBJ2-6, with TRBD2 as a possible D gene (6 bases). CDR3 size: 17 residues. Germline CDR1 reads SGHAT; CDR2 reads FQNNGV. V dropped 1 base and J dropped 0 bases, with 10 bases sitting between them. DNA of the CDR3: TGTGCCAGCAGCTTAGTTGGGGGAGGCTCTGGGGCCAACGTCCTGACTTTC. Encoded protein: CASSLVGGGSGANVLTF.